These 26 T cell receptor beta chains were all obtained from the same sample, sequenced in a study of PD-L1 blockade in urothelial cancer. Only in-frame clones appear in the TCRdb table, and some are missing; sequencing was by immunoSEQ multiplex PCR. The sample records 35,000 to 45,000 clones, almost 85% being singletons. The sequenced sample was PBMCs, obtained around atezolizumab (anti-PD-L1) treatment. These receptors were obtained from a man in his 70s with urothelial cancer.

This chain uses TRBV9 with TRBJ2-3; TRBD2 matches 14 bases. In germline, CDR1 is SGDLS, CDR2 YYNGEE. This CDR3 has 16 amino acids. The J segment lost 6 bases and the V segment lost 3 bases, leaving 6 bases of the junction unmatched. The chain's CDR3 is CASSGGLAGGRDTQYF. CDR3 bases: TGTGCCAGCAGCGGAGGACTAGCGGGGGGCCGGGATACGCAGTATTTT.

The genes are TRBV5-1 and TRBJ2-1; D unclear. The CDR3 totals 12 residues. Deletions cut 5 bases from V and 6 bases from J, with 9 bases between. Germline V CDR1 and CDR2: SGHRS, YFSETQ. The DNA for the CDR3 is TGCGCCAGCAGAGTTGAGCTCAATGAGCAGTTCTTC. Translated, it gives CASRVELNEQFF.

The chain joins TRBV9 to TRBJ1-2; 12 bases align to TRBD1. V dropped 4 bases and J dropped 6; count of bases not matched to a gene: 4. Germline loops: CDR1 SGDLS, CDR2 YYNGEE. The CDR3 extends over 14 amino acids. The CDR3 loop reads CASSMGTGGDGYTF. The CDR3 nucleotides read TGTGCCAGCAGCATGGGGACAGGGGGCGATGGCTACACCTTC.

CDR3 sequence: CASSPLGGEETQYF. CDR3 bases: TGTGCCAGCAGTCCCCTCGGAGGGGAAGAGACCCAGTACTTC. The chain links TRBV27 to TRBJ2-5, with a possible D match to TRBD2 (6 bases). The CDR3 covers 14 residues. Between the trimmed V and J ends, which lost 5 bases and 3 bases, there was a span of 13 bases. Germline assignment: CDR1 MNHEY and CDR2 SMNVEV (reference sequence).

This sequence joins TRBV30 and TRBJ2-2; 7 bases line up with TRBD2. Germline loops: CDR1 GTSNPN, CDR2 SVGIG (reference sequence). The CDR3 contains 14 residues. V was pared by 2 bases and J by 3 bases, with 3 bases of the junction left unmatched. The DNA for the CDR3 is TGTGCCTGGAGTCGTGGGGGGGACACCGGGGAGCTGTTTTTT. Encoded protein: CAWSRGGDTGELFF.

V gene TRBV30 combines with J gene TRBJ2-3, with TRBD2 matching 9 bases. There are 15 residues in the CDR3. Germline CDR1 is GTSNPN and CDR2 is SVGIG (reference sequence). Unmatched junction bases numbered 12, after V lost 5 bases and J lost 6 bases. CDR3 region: CAWGGRLAVADTQYF. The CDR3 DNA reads TGTGCCTGGGGGGGGCGACTAGCGGTCGCGGATACGCAGTATTTT.

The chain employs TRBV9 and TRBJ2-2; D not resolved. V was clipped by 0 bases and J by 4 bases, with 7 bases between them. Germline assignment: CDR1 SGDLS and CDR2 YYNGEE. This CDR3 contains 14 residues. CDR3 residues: CASSVAAATGELFF. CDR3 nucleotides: TGTGCCAGCAGCGTAGCCGCGGCCACCGGGGAGCTGTTTTTT.

The CDR3 DNA is TGCGCCAGCAGTGATATCGTGACTGAAGCTTTCTTT. The encoded protein is CASSDIVTEAFF. This chain links TRBV10-1 with TRBJ1-1; D gene ambiguous. V lost 3 bases and J lost 5, with 7 bases in between. Germline CDR1 is WNHNN and CDR2 is SYGVQD (reference sequence). There are 12 residues in the CDR3.

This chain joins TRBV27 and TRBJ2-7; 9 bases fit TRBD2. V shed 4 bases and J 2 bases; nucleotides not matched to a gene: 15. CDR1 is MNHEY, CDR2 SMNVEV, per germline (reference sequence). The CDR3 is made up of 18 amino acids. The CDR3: CASSSSKSSLAGPYEQYF. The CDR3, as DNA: TGTGCCAGCAGTTCATCCAAGTCGAGTCTAGCGGGACCCTACGAGCAGTACTTC.

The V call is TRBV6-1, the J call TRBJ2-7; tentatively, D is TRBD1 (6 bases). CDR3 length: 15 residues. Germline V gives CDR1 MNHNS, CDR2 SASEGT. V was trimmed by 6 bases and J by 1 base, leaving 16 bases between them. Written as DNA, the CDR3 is TGTGCCAGCAGACCGGCCGGGACACCTTCCTACGAGCAGTACTTC. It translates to CASRPAGTPSYEQYF.

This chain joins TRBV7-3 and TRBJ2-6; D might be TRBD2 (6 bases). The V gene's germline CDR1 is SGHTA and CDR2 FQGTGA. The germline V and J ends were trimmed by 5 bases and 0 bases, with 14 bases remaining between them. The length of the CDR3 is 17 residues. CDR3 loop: CASSPGRGTSGANVLTF. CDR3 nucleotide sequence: TGTGCCAGCAGCCCCGGGAGAGGAACCTCTGGGGCCAACGTCCTGACTTTC.

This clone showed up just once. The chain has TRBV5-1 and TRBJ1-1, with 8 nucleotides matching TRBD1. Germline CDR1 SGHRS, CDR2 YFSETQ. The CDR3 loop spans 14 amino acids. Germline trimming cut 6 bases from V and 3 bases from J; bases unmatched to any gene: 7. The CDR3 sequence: CASMGRGPDTEAFF. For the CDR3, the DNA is TGCGCCAGCATGGGCAGGGGGCCGGACACTGAAGCTTTCTTT.

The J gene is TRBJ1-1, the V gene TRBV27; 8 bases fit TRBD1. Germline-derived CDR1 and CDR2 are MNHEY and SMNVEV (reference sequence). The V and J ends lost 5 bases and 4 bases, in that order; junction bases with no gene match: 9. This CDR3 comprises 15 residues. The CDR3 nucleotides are TGTGCCAGCAGTAGTAGGCACAGGGGGACCACTGAAGCTTTCTTT. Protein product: CASSSRHRGTTEAFF.

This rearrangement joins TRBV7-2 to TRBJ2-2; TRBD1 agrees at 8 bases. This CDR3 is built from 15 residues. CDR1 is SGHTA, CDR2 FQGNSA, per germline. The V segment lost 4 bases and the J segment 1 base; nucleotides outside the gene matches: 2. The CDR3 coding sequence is TGTGCCAGCAGCTGGACAGGGCTGAACACCGGGGAGCTGTTTTTT. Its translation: CASSWTGLNTGELFF.

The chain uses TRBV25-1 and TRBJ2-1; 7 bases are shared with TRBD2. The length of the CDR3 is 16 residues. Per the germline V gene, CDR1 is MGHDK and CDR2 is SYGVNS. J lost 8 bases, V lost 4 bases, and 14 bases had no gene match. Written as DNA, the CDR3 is TGTGCCAGCAGTGCCCGCTTGGGGGGAGGGTGGGATGAGCAGTTCTTC. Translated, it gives CASSARLGGGWDEQFF.

CDR3 in amino acids: CASSLDRAADTQYF. For the CDR3, the DNA is TGCGCCAGCAGCTTGGACAGGGCAGCAGATACGCAGTATTTT. The gene calls are TRBV5-1 and TRBJ2-3, with a weak D call TRBD1 (6 bases). From germline, CDR1 is SGHRS and CDR2 YFSETQ. Trimming cost V 0 bases and J 4 bases, with 9 bases left between them. The CDR3 contains 14 residues.

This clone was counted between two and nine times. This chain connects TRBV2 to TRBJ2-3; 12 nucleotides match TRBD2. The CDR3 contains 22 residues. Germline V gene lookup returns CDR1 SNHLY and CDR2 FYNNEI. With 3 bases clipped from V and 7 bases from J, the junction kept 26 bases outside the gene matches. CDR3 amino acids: CASSERQGARASGRAPWNTQYF. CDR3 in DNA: TGTGCCAGCAGTGAGAGGCAGGGGGCAAGAGCTAGCGGGAGGGCCCCCTGGAATACGCAGTATTTT. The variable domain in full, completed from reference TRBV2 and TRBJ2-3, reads EPEVTQTPSHQVTQMGQEVILRCVPISNHLYFYWYRQILGQKVEFLVSFYNNEISEKSEIFDDQFSVERPDGSNFTLKIRSTKLEDSAMYFCASSERQGARASGRAPWNTQYFGPGTRLTVL.

Here the CDR3 reads CASSDSRDREIRTLHF. Written as DNA, the CDR3 is TGTGCCAGCAGCGATTCACGGGACAGGGAGATTCGGACCCTCCACTTT. The chain combines TRBV11-1 with TRBJ1-6, with TRBD1 identical over 9 bases. The CDR3 sequence is 16 residues long. Germline CDR1 reads SGHAT; CDR2 reads FQDESV (reference sequence). Losses at the gene ends were 5 bases for V and 14 bases for J; bases not matched to a gene: 16.

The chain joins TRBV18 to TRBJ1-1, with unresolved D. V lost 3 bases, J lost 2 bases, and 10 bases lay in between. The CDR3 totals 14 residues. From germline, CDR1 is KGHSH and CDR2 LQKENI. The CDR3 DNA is TGTGCCAGCTCACCCGCAGGAATAAACACTGAAGCTTTCTTT. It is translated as CASSPAGINTEAFF.

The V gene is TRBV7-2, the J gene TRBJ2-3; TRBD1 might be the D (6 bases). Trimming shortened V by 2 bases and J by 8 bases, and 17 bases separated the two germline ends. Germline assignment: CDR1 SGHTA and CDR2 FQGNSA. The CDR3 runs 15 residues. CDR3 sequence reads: CASSLQGQDLSTQYF. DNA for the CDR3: TGTGCCAGCAGCTTACAGGGGCAGGACCTCAGTACGCAGTATTTT.

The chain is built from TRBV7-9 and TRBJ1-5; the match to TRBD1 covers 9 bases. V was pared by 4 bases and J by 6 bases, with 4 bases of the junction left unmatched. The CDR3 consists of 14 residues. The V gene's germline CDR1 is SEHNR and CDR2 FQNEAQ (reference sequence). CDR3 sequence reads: CASSSGTGIQPQHF. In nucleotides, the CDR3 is TGTGCCAGCAGCTCCGGGACAGGGATTCAGCCCCAGCATTTT.

The CDR3 DNA sequence: TGTGCCAGCAGCAAACTCAATTCGAACACCGGGGAGCTGTTTTTT. This encodes CASSKLNSNTGELFF. The genes are TRBV5-8 and TRBJ2-2; D gene ambiguous. This CDR3 has 15 amino acids. The germline V gene encodes CDR1 SGHTS and CDR2 YDEGEE. The V end was cut by 4 bases, the J end by 0 bases, with 10 bases between.

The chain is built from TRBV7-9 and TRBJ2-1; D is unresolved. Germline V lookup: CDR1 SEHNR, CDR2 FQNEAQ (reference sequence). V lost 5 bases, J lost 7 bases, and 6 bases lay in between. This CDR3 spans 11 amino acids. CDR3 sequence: CASSQTNEQFF. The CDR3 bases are TGTGCCAGCAGCCAGACTAATGAGCAGTTCTTC. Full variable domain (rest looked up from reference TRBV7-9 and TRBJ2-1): DTGVSQNPRHKITKRGQNVTFRCDPISEHNRLYWYRQTLGQGPEFLTYFQNEAQLEKSRLLSDRFSAERPKGSFSTLEIQRTEQGDSAMYLCASSQTNEQFFGPGTRLTVL.

The CDR3 DNA reads as TGTGCCAGCAGTAAAGCGGGAGGGCCCGAGACCCAGTACTTC. This sequence encodes CASSKAGGPETQYF. The chain joins TRBV28 to TRBJ2-5; TRBD2 matches at 10 bases. The CDR3 runs 14 residues. V lost 5 bases to trimming and J lost 5 bases; unmatched junction nucleotides: 5. Per the germline V gene, CDR1 is MDHEN and CDR2 is SYDVKM.

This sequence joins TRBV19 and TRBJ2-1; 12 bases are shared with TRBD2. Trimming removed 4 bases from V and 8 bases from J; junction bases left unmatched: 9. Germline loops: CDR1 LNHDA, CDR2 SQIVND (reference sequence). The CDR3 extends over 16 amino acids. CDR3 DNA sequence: TGTGCCAGTAGTAACCTAGCGGGAGGGCCGGAACATGAGCAGTTCTTC. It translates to CASSNLAGGPEHEQFF. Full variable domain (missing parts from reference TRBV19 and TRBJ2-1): DGGITQSPKYLFRKEGQNVTLSCEQNLNHDAMYWYRQDPGQGLRLIYYSQIVNDFQKGDIAEGYSVSREKKESFPLTVTSAQKNPTAFYLCASSNLAGGPEHEQFFGPGTRLTVL.

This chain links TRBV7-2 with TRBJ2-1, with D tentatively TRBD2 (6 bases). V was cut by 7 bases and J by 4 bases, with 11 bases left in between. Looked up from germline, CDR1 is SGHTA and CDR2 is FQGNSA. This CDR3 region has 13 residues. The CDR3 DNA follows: TGTGCCAGCACCCTGGGACTTTACAATGAGCAGTTCTTC. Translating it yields CASTLGLYNEQFF.